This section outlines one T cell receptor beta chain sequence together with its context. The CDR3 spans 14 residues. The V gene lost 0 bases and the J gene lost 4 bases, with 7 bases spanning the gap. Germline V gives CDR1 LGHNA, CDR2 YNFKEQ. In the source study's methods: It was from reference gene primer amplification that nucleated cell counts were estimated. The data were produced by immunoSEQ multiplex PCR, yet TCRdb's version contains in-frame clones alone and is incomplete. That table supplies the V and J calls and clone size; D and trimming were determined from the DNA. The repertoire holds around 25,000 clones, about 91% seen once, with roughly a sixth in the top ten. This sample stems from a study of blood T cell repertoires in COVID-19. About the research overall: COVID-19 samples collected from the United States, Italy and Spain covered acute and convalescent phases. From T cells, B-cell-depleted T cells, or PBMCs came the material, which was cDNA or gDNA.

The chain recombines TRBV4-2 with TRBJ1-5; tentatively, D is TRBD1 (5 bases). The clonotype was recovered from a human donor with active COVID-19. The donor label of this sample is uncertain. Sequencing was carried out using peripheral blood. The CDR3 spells CASSQDRVNQPQHF. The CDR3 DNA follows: TGTGCCAGCAGCCAAGACAGGGTTAATCAGCCCCAGCATTTT.